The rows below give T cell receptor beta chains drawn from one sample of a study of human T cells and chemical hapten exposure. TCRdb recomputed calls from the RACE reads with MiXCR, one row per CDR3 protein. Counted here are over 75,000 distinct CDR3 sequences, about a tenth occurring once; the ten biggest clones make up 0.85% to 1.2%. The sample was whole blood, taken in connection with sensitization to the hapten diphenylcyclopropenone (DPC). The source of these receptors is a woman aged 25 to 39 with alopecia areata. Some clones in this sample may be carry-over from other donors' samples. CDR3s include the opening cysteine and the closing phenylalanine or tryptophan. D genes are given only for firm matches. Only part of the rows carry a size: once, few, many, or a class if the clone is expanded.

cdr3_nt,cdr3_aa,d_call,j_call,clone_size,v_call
TGTGCCAGCGGTTCTCGATCGGGCCATCCCACTGAAGCTTTCTTT,CASGSRSGHPTEAFF,NA,TRBJ1-1,many,TRBV25-1
TGTGCCACCAGCAGTCGGACAGGGGCGGACTACAATGAGCAGTTCTTC,CATSSRTGADYNEQFF,TRBD1,TRBJ2-1,many,TRBV15
TGTGCCAGCAGCCCACACCAGGGGCTGGTCGACGGAGCTGGGGCCAACGTCCTGACTTTC,CASSPHQGLVDGAGANVLTF,NA,TRBJ2-6,many,TRBV6-2/TRBV6-3
TGTGCCAGCAGTTACGCAGGGGGGAGCACAGATACGCAGTATTTT,CASSYAGGSTDTQYF,NA,TRBJ2-3,many,TRBV28
TGTGCCAGCTCACCTGGGAACTCGGGATTAACCTACAATGAGCAGTTCTTC,CASSPGNSGLTYNEQFF,NA,TRBJ2-1,few,TRBV18
TGTGCCAGCAGTGGTAATTCACCCCTCCACTTT,CASSGNSPLHF,NA,TRBJ1-6,many,TRBV2
TGCGCCAGCAGCTTGGAGGATTGGCCATTGAACACTGAAGCTTTCTTT,CASSLEDWPLNTEAFF,NA,TRBJ1-1,few,TRBV5-1
TGTGCCAGCAGTCCGACTAGCGTCTACACCGGGGAGCTGTTTTTT,CASSPTSVYTGELFF,TRBD2,TRBJ2-2,NA,TRBV6-4
TGCAGTGCTAGGAAGGGGGACACTGAAGCTTTCTTT,CSARKGDTEAFF,NA,TRBJ1-1,many,TRBV20-1
TGTGCCAGCAGCTTAGGAGGGACAACGCGTGCCGGGGAGCTGTTTTTT,CASSLGGTTRAGELFF,NA,TRBJ2-2,many,TRBV11-2
TGTGCCAGCAGCATGACAGGGAGGAGGGACGAGCAGTACTTC,CASSMTGRRDEQYF,NA,TRBJ2-7,many,TRBV5-5
TGTGCCAGCAGCCCCGGACAGGCTAACAATCAGCCCCAGCATTTT,CASSPGQANNQPQHF,TRBD1,TRBJ1-5,NA,TRBV16
TGCGCCAGCAGTGACCAGCGGGAGCAGTACTTC,CASSDQREQYF,NA,TRBJ2-7,NA,TRBV10-2
TGTGCCAGCAGTGAATTTGACGTGGCGGAGAAACTGTTTTTT,CASSEFDVAEKLFF,NA,TRBJ1-4,NA,TRBV2
TGCGCCAGCAGCGTGGAGGTCACTACGCAGTATTTT,CASSVEVTTQYF,NA,TRBJ2-3,NA,TRBV5-1
TGTGCCAGCCTTGGCGGGGGCGCGAACACCGGGGAGCTGTTTTTT,CASLGGGANTGELFF,NA,TRBJ2-2,many,TRBV2
TGTGCCAGCAGCACGGGGGGGCACGGAAACACCATATATTTT,CASSTGGHGNTIYF,NA,TRBJ1-3,many,TRBV6-5
TGCAGCGTCTACAGGTTAAACACTGAAGCTTTCTTT,CSVYRLNTEAFF,NA,TRBJ1-1,many,TRBV29-1
TGTGCCAGCAGTTGGACAGGGGGCTCTGAAGCTTTCTTT,CASSWTGGSEAFF,TRBD1,TRBJ1-1,once,TRBV28
TGTGCCAGCAGCTTACTGACAGGGGCTCACACTGAAGCTTTCTTT,CASSLLTGAHTEAFF,TRBD1,TRBJ1-1,many,TRBV7-2
TGTGCCTGGAGTATACAAGTCCCTGAAGCTTTCTTT,CAWSIQVPEAFF,NA,TRBJ1-1,few,TRBV30
TGCAGCGTTGGAGGACGGGACGGATACTACGAGCAGTACTTC,CSVGGRDGYYEQYF,NA,TRBJ2-7,few,TRBV29-1
TGCGCCAGCAGCCAAGATAGCAGCTCTGGGGCCAACGTCCTGACTTTC,CASSQDSSSGANVLTF,NA,TRBJ2-6,NA,TRBV4-3
TGTGCCAGCAGGTGGGGGGCGGATGAAGCTTTCTTT,CASRWGADEAFF,NA,TRBJ1-1,few,TRBV5-6
TGTGCCAGCACTCACGGGCAGGGGACCTACGAGCAGTACTTC,CASTHGQGTYEQYF,NA,TRBJ2-7,many,TRBV6-6
TGTGCCAGCGGGGGGCCCACAGATACGCAGTATTTT,CASGGPTDTQYF,NA,TRBJ2-3,few,TRBV28
TGTGCCAGCAGTACGGACAAGGGGAACTACAATGAGCAGTTCTTC,CASSTDKGNYNEQFF,NA,TRBJ2-1,NA,TRBV28
TGTGCCAGTGGGACTAGCGGGTTTAATGAGCAGTTCTTC,CASGTSGFNEQFF,TRBD2,TRBJ2-1,few,TRBV19
TGTGCCAGCAGCTTAATGAGATACAATGAGCAGTTCTTC,CASSLMRYNEQFF,NA,TRBJ2-1,few,TRBV7-2
TGTGCCAGCTCACCGCCCTCATCGACAGGGACTGGCTACACCTTC,CASSPPSSTGTGYTF,TRBD1,TRBJ1-2,NA,TRBV18
TGTGCCAGCAGCGCTTTAGCGGGAGGAATCGACGAGCAGTACTTC,CASSALAGGIDEQYF,TRBD2,TRBJ2-7,NA,TRBV9
TGTGCCAGCAGTTTCGGGCTAGCTACGCAGTATTTT,CASSFGLATQYF,NA,TRBJ2-3,many,TRBV28
TGTGCCAGCAGCTCAGGACTAGCGGCCCGAGAGACCCAGTACTTC,CASSSGLAARETQYF,TRBD2,TRBJ2-5,few,TRBV5-6
TGCAGCGTTTGTCTAGCGGGAGGGCTGAATGAGCAGTTCTTC,CSVCLAGGLNEQFF,TRBD2,TRBJ2-1,few,TRBV29-1
TGTGCCAGCACAGGGCTTAGCACAGATACGCAGTATTTT,CASTGLSTDTQYF,NA,TRBJ2-3,NA,TRBV27
TGCAGTGCTAGAGAACAGACCTACGAGCAGTACTTC,CSAREQTYEQYF,NA,TRBJ2-7,few,TRBV20-1
TGTGCCAGCAGCTTTACTAGCGGGACCACCGATACGCAGTATTTT,CASSFTSGTTDTQYF,TRBD2,TRBJ2-3,many,TRBV11-2
TGTGCCAGCAGTAAACAGGGGGCTGTGGAGACCCAGTACTTC,CASSKQGAVETQYF,TRBD1,TRBJ2-5,NA,TRBV6-1
TGTGCCAGCAGTCCGACCCACGATACTGGGGCCAACGTCCTGACTTTC,CASSPTHDTGANVLTF,NA,TRBJ2-6,many,TRBV28
TGTGCCAGCAGCGTCACCAAGAGCGGGACTTTCTACGAGCAGTACTTC,CASSVTKSGTFYEQYF,TRBD2,TRBJ2-7,few,TRBV7-9
TGTGCCAGCAGTACCATCGGGACAGGGGGGGGAGAGACCCAGTACTTC,CASSTIGTGGGETQYF,TRBD1,TRBJ2-5,many,TRBV28
TGTGCCAGCAGCCAAACCGGGACAGGAGGTCACTCACCCCTCCACTTT,CASSQTGTGGHSPLHF,TRBD1,TRBJ1-6,many,TRBV3-1
TGTGCCAGCTCACCGATGGGACAGTCTGATAGCAATCAGCCCCAGCATTTT,CASSPMGQSDSNQPQHF,TRBD1,TRBJ1-5,many,TRBV18
TGCGCCAGCAGCCCCAAGGGGGGGCAAGAGACCCAGTACTTC,CASSPKGGQETQYF,NA,TRBJ2-5,NA,TRBV10-1
TGTGCCAGCAGTGAGGGCTCTGGAAACACCATATATTTT,CASSEGSGNTIYF,NA,TRBJ1-3,few,TRBV6-4
TGTGCCAGCACCCCGGGGGGGCCGGGCACAGATACGCAGTATTTT,CASTPGGPGTDTQYF,TRBD2,TRBJ2-3,many,TRBV7-2
TGCAGCGTTGGGTCTTGGACAGGCCAGACTGAAGCTTTCTTT,CSVGSWTGQTEAFF,TRBD1,TRBJ1-1,NA,TRBV29-1
TGTGCCAGCAGCCGATACCAAGAGACCCAGTACTTC,CASSRYQETQYF,NA,TRBJ2-5,many,TRBV7-6
TGTGCCAGCAGCTTCACAAGGGGCAACACTGAAGCTTTCTTT,CASSFTRGNTEAFF,NA,TRBJ1-1,few,TRBV7-9
TGTGCCAGCAGCGCAACAGGTGCAACTAATGAAAAACTGTTTTTT,CASSATGATNEKLFF,NA,TRBJ1-4,many,TRBV2